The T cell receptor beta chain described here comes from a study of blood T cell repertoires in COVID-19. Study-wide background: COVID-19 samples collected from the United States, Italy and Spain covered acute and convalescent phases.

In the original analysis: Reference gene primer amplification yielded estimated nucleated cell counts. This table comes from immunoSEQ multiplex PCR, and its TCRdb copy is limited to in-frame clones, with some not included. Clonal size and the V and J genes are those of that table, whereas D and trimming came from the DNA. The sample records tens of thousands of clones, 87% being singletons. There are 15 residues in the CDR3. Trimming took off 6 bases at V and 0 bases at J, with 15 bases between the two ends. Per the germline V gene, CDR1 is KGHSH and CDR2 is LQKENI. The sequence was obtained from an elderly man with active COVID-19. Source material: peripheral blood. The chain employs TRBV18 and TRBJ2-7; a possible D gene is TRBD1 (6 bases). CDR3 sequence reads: CASSEGQIPSYEQYF. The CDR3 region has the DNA TGTGCCAGCTCGGAAGGACAGATTCCCTCCTACGAGCAGTACTTC.